This TCR beta chain was found in a study of T cells after yellow fever vaccination. Study at large: Fractions of limited cellularity were prepared by means of SMART-Seq v4 Ultra Low Input. Whole-study findings and limits: Post-booster repertoires contained most primary-vaccination clones again (approximately 97% CD4, 88% CD8). Although most clonotypes did not, a small share appeared in both CD4 and CD8 compartments.

One entry per CDR3 protein results from TCRdb running MiXCR on the 5' RACE reads. The sample holds more than 250,000 distinct CDR3 sequences, roughly 7% seen once. As regards this clonotype: Antigen unknown.

J gave up 5 bases and V 2 bases, and 5 bases lay outside the gene matches. The CDR3 has 15 amino acids. CDR1 is MDHEN and CDR2 is SYDVKM in the germline V gene. The chain links TRBV28 to TRBJ2-1, with 8 bases identical to TRBD1. The sequencing here drew on PBMCs, taken 45 days after the first yellow fever vaccination. The receptor was derived from a man between 18 and 29 years old who received the YFV17D yellow fever vaccine. CDR3 loop: CASSLQGASNNEQFF. The DNA for the CDR3 is TGTGCCAGCAGTTTACAGGGGGCGTCAAACAATGAGCAGTTCTTC.